The next 4 T cell receptor beta chains were all read from a single sample in a study of human T cells and chemical hapten exposure. The time point here: patch test 3, about 24 weeks after DPC sensitization. Treatment described: therapeutic diphenylcyclopropenone sensitization with weekly scalp DPC. One entry per CDR3 protein results from TCRdb running MiXCR on the RACE reads. Of tens of thousands of distinct CDR3 sequences in the sample, roughly 13% were seen once. The sample was whole blood, taken in connection with sensitization to the hapten diphenylcyclopropenone (DPC). These receptor sequences come from a woman between 50 and 59 years old with alopecia areata. Some clones in this sample may be carry-over from other donors' samples.

This clonotype showed up many times. This chain connects TRBV30 to TRBJ2-1; D remains unclear. Germline CDR1 reads GTSNPN; CDR2 reads SVGIG (reference sequence). Trimming removed 0 bases from V and 3 bases from J, with 15 bases in between. The CDR3 is made up of 16 amino acids. CDR3 coding DNA: TGTGCCTGGAGTGTAACGGGCAAAAACCTCTACAATGAGCAGTTCTTC. This translates into CAWSVTGKNLYNEQFF.

DNA of the CDR3: TGTGCCAGCAGCTTGGACTACACAGATACGCAGTATTTT. Amino acids: CASSLDYTDTQYF. V gene TRBV7-2 combines with J gene TRBJ2-3; maybe TRBD2 (6 bases). Trimming cost V 3 bases and J 2 bases, with 6 bases left between them. CDR3 length: 13 residues. Germline CDR1 SGHTA, CDR2 FQGNSA.

V is TRBV9 and J is TRBJ2-6; 7 bases line up with TRBD1. The length of the CDR3 is 17 residues. Germline loops: CDR1 SGDLS, CDR2 YYNGEE. Germline trimming cut 2 bases from V and 0 bases from J; bases unmatched to any gene: 5. Here the CDR3 reads CASSVNRGVSGANVLTF. CDR3 DNA sequence: TGTGCCAGCAGCGTTAACAGGGGAGTCTCTGGGGCCAACGTCCTGACTTTC. The whole variable domain, filled in from reference TRBV9 and TRBJ2-6, reads DSGVTQTPKHLITATGQRVTLRCSPRSGDLSVYWYQQSLDQGLQFLIQYYNGEERAKGNILERFSAQQFPDLHSELNLSSLELGDSALYFCASSVNRGVSGANVLTFGAGSRLTVL.

At least ten counts were recorded for this clonotype. The chain combines TRBV6-1 with TRBJ1-2, with D perhaps TRBD1 (5 bases). V was cut by 2 bases and J by 0 bases, with 13 bases left in between. The CDR3 is made up of 16 amino acids. Per germline, CDR1 MNHNS and CDR2 SASEGT. CDR3 protein: CASSEYTGTSNYGYTF. CDR3 in DNA: TGTGCCAGCAGTGAATATACCGGGACGTCTAACTATGGCTACACCTTC.